The 19 T cell receptor beta chains presented below share a single source sample, sequenced in a study of response to subunit inactivated influenza vaccine (dated by TCRdb to about 2018). The library was obtained by RT-PCR. For sequencing, an Illumina HiSeq 2500 was employed. The public sequencing data were trimmed at Q25 with fastp and processed into clonotypes with MiXCR by TCRdb, which kept only in-frame beta chains. Every entry covers one CDR3 protein and lists the most common genes and DNA from its rows. Across this sample there are more than 150,000 distinct CDR3 sequences, with roughly a tenth seen only once. Clones ranked in the top ten supply roughly 36% of the sample. The material sequenced was CD8+ T cells sorted from PBMCs, taken roughly 24 months after vaccination. The receptor set was obtained from a man aged 50 to 69 who received an inactivated influenza vaccine. Donor details come from another sample of the same person, matched by shared clones.

The table lists this clonotype with many counts. CDR3 loop: CASSEQGREQFF. CDR3 in DNA: TGTGCCAGCAGCGAACAGGGGAGGGAGCAGTTCTTC. The chain joins TRBV5-6 to TRBJ2-1, with a tentative D call TRBD1 (7 bases). The V gene's germline CDR1 is SGHDT and CDR2 YYEEEE. This CDR3 comprises 12 residues. The ends were cut back, 4 bases at V and 10 bases at J, with 12 bases in the middle.

This clonotype came up a few times. The CDR3 is CASSLRGRNTEAFF. Written as DNA, the CDR3 is TGCGCCAGCAGCTTAAGGGGTCGGAACACTGAAGCTTTCTTT. The V gene is TRBV5-1, the J gene TRBJ1-1; D is possibly TRBD1 (5 bases). The V gene lost 2 bases and the J gene lost 1 base, with 9 bases spanning the gap. CDR1 and CDR2 from the germline V gene are SGHRS and YFSETQ. This CDR3 has 14 amino acids.

This clonotype turned up a few times. The chain carries TRBV6-5 and TRBJ1-1, with D perhaps matching TRBD1 (6 bases). This CDR3 has 14 amino acids. Trimming pared 1 base from V and 3 bases from J, leaving 9 bases between. The germline V gene encodes CDR1 MNHEY and CDR2 SVGAGI. The CDR3 reads CASSYYREDTEAFF. CDR3 DNA sequence: TGTGCCAGCAGTTACTACAGGGAGGACACTGAAGCTTTCTTT.

V is TRBV4-3 and J is TRBJ2-7, with a tentative D call TRBD1 (6 bases). V lost 0 bases and J lost 7, with 16 bases in between. The CDR3 is 15 residues long. Germline loops: CDR1 LGHNA, CDR2 YSLEER. The DNA for the CDR3 is TGCGCCAGCAGCCAAGATGGTTGGGGGCGAGGGGAGCAGTACTTC. It codes for CASSQDGWGRGEQYF.

The chain has TRBV12-3 or TRBV12-4 and TRBJ2-5; D possibly matches TRBD1 or TRBD2 (5 bases each). CDR3 length: 15 residues. V gave up 5 bases and J gave up 4 bases, with 17 bases separating them. The CDR3 protein is CASSAPRDLGETQYF. The DNA for the CDR3 is TGTGCCAGCAGTGCGCCACGGGACCTTGGAGAGACCCAGTACTTC.

The V and J genes are TRBV5-1 and TRBJ2-7; 9 nucleotides line up with TRBD2. The CDR3 length is 15 residues. The J segment lost 2 bases and the V segment lost 0 bases, leaving 3 bases of the junction unmatched. The germline V gene encodes CDR1 SGHRS and CDR2 YFSETQ. Here the CDR3 reads CASSLEAGGAYEQYF. The CDR3 nucleotides are TGCGCCAGCAGCTTGGAAGCGGGGGGTGCCTACGAGCAGTACTTC. The full variable domain, rest sourced from reference TRBV5-1 and TRBJ2-7, is KAGVTQTPRYLIKTRGQQVTLSCSPISGHRSVSWYQQTPGQGLQFLFEYFSETQRNKGNFPGRFSGRQFSNSRSEMNVSTLELGDSALYLCASSLEAGGAYEQYFGPGTRLTVT.

The V gene is TRBV5-6, the J gene TRBJ2-3; D may match TRBD1 or TRBD2 (6 bases each). Per germline, CDR1 SGHDT and CDR2 YYEEEE. The CDR3 sequence is 17 residues long. V lost 1 base to trimming and J lost 5 bases, with 20 bases between them. The CDR3 region is CASSLNVGGGERDTQYF. Here the CDR3 DNA reads TGTGCCAGCAGCTTGAACGTCGGGGGCGGGGAACGAGATACGCAGTATTTT. Looking up the rest from reference TRBV5-6 and TRBJ2-3 gives the full variable domain: DAGVTQSPTHLIKTRGQQVTLRCSPKSGHDTVSWYQQALGQGPQFIFQYYEEEERQRGNFPDRFSGHQFPNYSSELNVNALLLGDSALYLCASSLNVGGGERDTQYFGPGTRLTVL.

The rearrangement uses TRBV27 and TRBJ2-6, with 11 bases aligning to TRBD2. J gave up 2 bases and V 5 bases, and 8 bases lay outside the gene matches. The CDR3 totals 18 residues. CDR1 is MNHEY and CDR2 is SMNVEV in the germline V gene (reference sequence). In DNA, the CDR3 is TGTGCCAGCAGTCTCCTTACTAGCGGGGGCGCTGGGGCCAACGTCCTGACTTTC. Protein sequence: CASSLLTSGGAGANVLTF. Full variable domain (outside the CDR3, taken from reference TRBV27 and TRBJ2-6): EAQVTQNPRYLITVTGKKLTVTCSQNMNHEYMSWYRQDPGLGLRQIYYSMNVEVTDKGDVPEGYKVSRKEKRNFPLILESPSPNQTSLYFCASSLLTSGGAGANVLTFGAGSRLTVL.

This clonotype was observed a handful of times. V usage is TRBV7-6 and J usage is TRBJ2-3; the D is unclear. The CDR3 extends over 14 amino acids. The V gene's germline CDR1 is SGHVS and CDR2 FNYEAQ. The germline V and J ends were trimmed by 0 bases and 4 bases, with 8 bases remaining between them. CDR3 protein: CASSLAIPPDTQYF. In nucleotides, the CDR3 is TGTGCCAGCAGCTTAGCGATCCCCCCAGATACGCAGTATTTT.

Only a few counts were recorded for this clonotype. The chain carries TRBV9 and TRBJ2-1; 9 bases agree with TRBD1. J was trimmed by 8 bases and V by 0 bases; bases with no gene match: 6. The germline V gene encodes CDR1 SGDLS and CDR2 YYNGEE. The CDR3 is made up of 15 amino acids. CDR3 DNA: TGTGCCAGCAGCGTAGAAGACAGGGGGGCCGATGAGCAGTTCTTC. Protein sequence: CASSVEDRGADEQFF.

The genes are TRBV6-1 and TRBJ2-7; D remains unclear. Per the germline V gene, CDR1 is MNHNS and CDR2 is SASEGT. The CDR3 loop spans 14 amino acids. Between the trimmed V and J ends, which lost 5 bases and 6 bases, there was a span of 17 bases. CDR3 bases: TGTGCCAGCAGTCCCCCGGAGTTAGGGTTCGAGCAGTACTTC. Translation gives CASSPPELGFEQYF.

This clonotype was seen only a few times. The rearrangement uses TRBV6-1 and TRBJ1-2; D not certain. The V gene lost 0 bases and the J gene lost 5 bases, with 13 bases spanning the gap. CDR1 and CDR2 (germline): MNHNS, SASEGT. The CDR3 is 15 residues long. The CDR3 reads CASSEAPGEGYGYTF. The CDR3 nucleotides are TGTGCCAGCAGTGAAGCACCAGGCGAGGGATATGGCTACACCTTC.

This clonotype was picked up many times. The rearrangement links TRBV12-3 or TRBV12-4 to TRBJ2-1; possibly TRBD1 for D (5 bases). The CDR3 spans 13 residues. V was cut by 5 bases and J by 8 bases, with 13 bases left in between. CDR3 sequence: CASSKQVIDEQFF. The CDR3, as DNA: TGTGCCAGCAGTAAACAGGTTATCGATGAGCAGTTCTTC.

This clonotype was seen a few times. The V call is TRBV27, the J call TRBJ2-3; 10 bases map to TRBD1. Germline values: CDR1 MNHEY, CDR2 SMNVEV (reference sequence). The CDR3 consists of 17 residues. The V and J ends lost 6 bases and 4 bases, in that order; junction bases with no gene match: 13. CDR3 in DNA: TGTGCCAGCAGCATTCTAGTTGGACAGGGGGGCGCAGATACGCAGTATTTT. Residues: CASSILVGQGGADTQYF.

This clonotype was observed a few times. V is TRBV4-3 and J is TRBJ2-6; D call uncertain. The V end lost 2 bases, the J end lost 0 bases, and 5 bases lay between the germline ends. CDR3 length equals 15 residues. CDR1 and CDR2 (germline): LGHNA, YSLEER. The CDR3 DNA reads TGCGCCAGCAGCCAAAGGTACTCTGGGGCCAACGTCCTGACTTTC. This translates into CASSQRYSGANVLTF.

The V call is TRBV3-1, the J call TRBJ2-5, with D perhaps assigned TRBD1 or TRBD2 (5 bases each). The CDR3 spans 13 residues. With 0 bases removed from V and 5 bases from J, the gap between germline ends came to 7 bases. Germline assignment: CDR1 LGHDT and CDR2 YNNKEL (reference sequence). CDR3 loop: CASSQDWGETQYF. CDR3 DNA sequence: TGTGCCAGCAGCCAAGATTGGGGGGAGACCCAGTACTTC.

The chain employs TRBV28 and TRBJ2-7; D gene uncertain. Trimming took off 4 bases at V and 0 bases at J, with 13 bases between the two ends. There are 15 residues in the CDR3. The germline V gene encodes CDR1 MDHEN and CDR2 SYDVKM. CDR3 nucleotide sequence: TGTGCCAGCAGTTCCAACACAGAGCTCTCCTACGAGCAGTACTTC. This codes for CASSSNTELSYEQYF.

V usage is TRBV15 and J usage is TRBJ1-5; D unresolved. The germline gives CDR1 LNHNV, CDR2 YYDKDF (reference sequence). Trimming pared 4 bases from V and 0 bases from J, leaving 13 bases between. The CDR3 covers 16 residues. CDR3 residues: CATSMRQDYSNQPQHF. CDR3 DNA sequence: TGTGCCACCAGCATGCGTCAGGACTATAGCAATCAGCCCCAGCATTTT. The full variable domain, completed using reference TRBV15 and TRBJ1-5, is DAMVIQNPRYQVTQFGKPVTLSCSQTLNHNVMYWYQQKSSQAPKLLFHYYDKDFNNEADTPDNFQSRRPNTSFCFLDIRSPGLGDTAMYLCATSMRQDYSNQPQHFGDGTRLSIL.

This clonotype turned up a few times. This chain joins TRBV4-1 and TRBJ1-1; D call uncertain. V lost 0 bases and J lost 0, with 8 bases in between. CDR1 is MGHRA and CDR2 is YSYEKL in the germline V gene. CDR3 length: 15 residues. The CDR3 bases are TGCGCCAGCAGCCAAGACCCAAAACTGAACACTGAAGCTTTCTTT. This codes for CASSQDPKLNTEAFF.